The T cell receptor beta chain under discussion was sequenced for a study of blood T cell repertoires in COVID-19. Measured with immunoSEQ multiplex PCR; TCRdb has only the in-frame clones, and not every one. The sample has 150,000 to 200,000 clones; about four fifths are singletons. Unmatched junction bases numbered 5, after V lost 4 bases and J lost 9 bases. CDR3 length equals 15 residues. Germline assignment: CDR1 LGHDT and CDR2 YNNKEL (reference sequence). The chain employs TRBV3-1 (or the pseudogene TRBV3-2) and TRBJ1-6, with 11 bases aligning to TRBD1. Sequenced input: peripheral blood. This sequence was found in a man between 60 and 75 years old with acute or convalescent COVID-19. The CDR3 DNA sequence: TGTGCCAGCAGCCCCCTGGGACAGGGGGGTTCACCCCTCCACTTT. Its translation: CASSPLGQGGSPLHF.